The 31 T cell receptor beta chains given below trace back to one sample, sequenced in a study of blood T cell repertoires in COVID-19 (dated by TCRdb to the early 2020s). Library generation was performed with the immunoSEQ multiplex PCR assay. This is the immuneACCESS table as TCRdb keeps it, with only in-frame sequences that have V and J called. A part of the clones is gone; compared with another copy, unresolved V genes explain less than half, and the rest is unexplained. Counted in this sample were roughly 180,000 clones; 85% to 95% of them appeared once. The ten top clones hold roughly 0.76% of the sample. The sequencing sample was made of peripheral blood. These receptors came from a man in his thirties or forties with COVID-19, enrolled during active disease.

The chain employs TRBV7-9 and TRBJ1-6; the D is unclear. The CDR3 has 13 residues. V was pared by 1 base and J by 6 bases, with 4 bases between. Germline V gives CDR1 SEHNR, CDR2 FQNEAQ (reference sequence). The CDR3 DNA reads TGTGCCAGCAGCTTAGACAGTAATTCACCCCTCCACTTT. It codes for CASSLDSNSPLHF. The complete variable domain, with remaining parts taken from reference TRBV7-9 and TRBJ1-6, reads DTGVSQNPRHKITKRGQNVTFRCDPISEHNRLYWYRQTLGQGPEFLTYFQNEAQLEKSRLLSDRFSAERPKGSFSTLEIQRTEQGDSAMYLCASSLDSNSPLHFGNGTRLTVT.

The CDR3 is CATSSGTSGDYEQYF. The CDR3 DNA follows: TGTGCCACCAGCAGTGGGACTAGCGGGGATTACGAGCAGTACTTC. The chain is built from TRBV15 and TRBJ2-7; TRBD2 agrees at 13 bases. Germline values: CDR1 LNHNV, CDR2 YYDKDF (reference sequence). The CDR3 has 15 amino acids. Trimming removed 3 bases from V and 4 bases from J; junction bases left unmatched: 3.

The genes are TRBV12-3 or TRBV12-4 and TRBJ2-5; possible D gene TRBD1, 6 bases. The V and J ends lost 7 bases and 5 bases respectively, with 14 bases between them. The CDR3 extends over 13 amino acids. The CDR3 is CASTTGQRETQYF. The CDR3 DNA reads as TGTGCCAGCACCACCGGACAGAGGGAGACCCAGTACTTC.

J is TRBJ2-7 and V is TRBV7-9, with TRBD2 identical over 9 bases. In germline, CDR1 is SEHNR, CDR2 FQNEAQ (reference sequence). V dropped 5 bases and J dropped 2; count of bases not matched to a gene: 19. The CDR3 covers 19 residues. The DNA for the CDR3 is TGTGCCAGCAGCCCACCTCGGGGTTTTGCGGGGGGGAATCCCTACGAGCAGTACTTC. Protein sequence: CASSPPRGFAGGNPYEQYF.

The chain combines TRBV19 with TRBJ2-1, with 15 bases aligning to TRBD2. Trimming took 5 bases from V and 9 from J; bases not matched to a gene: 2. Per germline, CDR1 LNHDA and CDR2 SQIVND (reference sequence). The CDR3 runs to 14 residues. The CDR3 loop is CASSSGLAGGEQFF. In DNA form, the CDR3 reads TGTGCCAGTAGTTCGGGACTAGCGGGAGGTGAGCAGTTCTTC.

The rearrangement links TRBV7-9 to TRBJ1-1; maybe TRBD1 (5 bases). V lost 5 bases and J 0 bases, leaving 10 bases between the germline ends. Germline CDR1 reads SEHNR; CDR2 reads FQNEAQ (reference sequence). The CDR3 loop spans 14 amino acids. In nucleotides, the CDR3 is TGTGCCAGCAGCGGGGGACTGATGAACACTGAAGCTTTCTTT. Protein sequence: CASSGGLMNTEAFF.

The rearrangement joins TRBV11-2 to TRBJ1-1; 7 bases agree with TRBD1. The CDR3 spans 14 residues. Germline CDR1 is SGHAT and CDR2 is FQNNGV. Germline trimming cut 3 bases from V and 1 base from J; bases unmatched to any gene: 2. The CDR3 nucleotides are TGTGCCAGCAGCTTCAACAGGGGGAACACTGAAGCTTTCTTT. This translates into CASSFNRGNTEAFF.

The CDR3 loop reads CASSKGQGAPYGYTF. For the CDR3, the DNA is TGTGCCAGCAGCAAAGGGCAGGGGGCACCCTATGGCTACACCTTC. V is TRBV21-1 and J is TRBJ1-2; TRBD1 reflects the table's D call only, with no check against the DNA. TRBV21-1 is a listed pseudogene. The CDR3 is 15 amino acids.

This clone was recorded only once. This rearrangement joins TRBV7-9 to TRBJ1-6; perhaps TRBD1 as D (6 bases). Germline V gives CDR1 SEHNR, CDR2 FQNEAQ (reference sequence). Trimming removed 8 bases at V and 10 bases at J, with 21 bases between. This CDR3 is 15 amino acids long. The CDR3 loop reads CASGGGGGGGSPLHF. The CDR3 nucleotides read TGTGCCAGCGGAGGCGGGGGGGGCGGTGGCTCACCCCTCCACTTT.

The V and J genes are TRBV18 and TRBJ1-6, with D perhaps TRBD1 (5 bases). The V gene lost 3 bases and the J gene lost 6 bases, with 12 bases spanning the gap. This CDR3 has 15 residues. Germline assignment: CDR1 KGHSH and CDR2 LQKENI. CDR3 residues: CASSPRTPLNSPLHF. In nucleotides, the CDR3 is TGTGCCAGCTCACCTCGGACACCTCTTAATTCACCCCTCCACTTT. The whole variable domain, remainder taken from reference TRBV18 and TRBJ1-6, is NAGVMQNPRHLVRRRGQEARLRCSPMKGHSHVYWYRQLPEEGLKFMVYLQKENIIDESGMPKERFSAEFPKEGPSILRIQQVVRGDSAAYFCASSPRTPLNSPLHFGNGTRLTVT.

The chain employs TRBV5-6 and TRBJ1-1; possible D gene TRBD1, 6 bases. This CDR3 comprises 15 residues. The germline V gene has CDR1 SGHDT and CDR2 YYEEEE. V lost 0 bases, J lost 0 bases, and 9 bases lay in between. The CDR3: CASSLGTELNTEAFF. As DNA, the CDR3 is TGTGCCAGCAGCTTGGGGACAGAACTGAACACTGAAGCTTTCTTT. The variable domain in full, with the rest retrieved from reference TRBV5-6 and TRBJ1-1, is DAGVTQSPTHLIKTRGQQVTLRCSPKSGHDTVSWYQQALGQGPQFIFQYYEEEERQRGNFPDRFSGHQFPNYSSELNVNALLLGDSALYLCASSLGTELNTEAFFGQGTRLTVV.

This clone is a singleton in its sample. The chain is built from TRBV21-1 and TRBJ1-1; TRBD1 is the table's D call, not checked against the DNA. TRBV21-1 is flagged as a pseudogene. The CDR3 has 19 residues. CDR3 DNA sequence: TGTGCCAGCAGCAAAATATTGGGCAACCACAGCCCTGGGAACACTGAAGCTTTCTTT. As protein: CASSKILGNHSPGNTEAFF.

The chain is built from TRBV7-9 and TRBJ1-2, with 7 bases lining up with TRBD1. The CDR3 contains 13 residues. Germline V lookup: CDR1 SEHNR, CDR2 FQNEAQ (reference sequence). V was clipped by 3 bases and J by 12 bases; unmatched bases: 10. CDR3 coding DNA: TGTGCCAGCAGCTTTAATAGAGGACAGGCCAACACCTTC. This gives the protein CASSFNRGQANTF.

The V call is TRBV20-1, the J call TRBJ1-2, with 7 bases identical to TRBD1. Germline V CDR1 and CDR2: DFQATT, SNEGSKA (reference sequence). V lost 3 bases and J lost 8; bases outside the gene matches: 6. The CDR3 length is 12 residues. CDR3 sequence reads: CSASPDRVGYTF. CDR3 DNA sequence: TGCAGTGCTAGTCCCGACAGGGTCGGCTACACCTTC.

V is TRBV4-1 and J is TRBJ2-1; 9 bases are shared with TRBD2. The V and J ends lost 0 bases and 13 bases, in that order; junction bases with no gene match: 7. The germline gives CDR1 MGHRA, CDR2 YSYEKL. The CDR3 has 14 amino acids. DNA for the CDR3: TGCGCCAGCAGCCAAGAAACAGCGGGGGGTTCTCAGTTCTTC. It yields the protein CASSQETAGGSQFF.

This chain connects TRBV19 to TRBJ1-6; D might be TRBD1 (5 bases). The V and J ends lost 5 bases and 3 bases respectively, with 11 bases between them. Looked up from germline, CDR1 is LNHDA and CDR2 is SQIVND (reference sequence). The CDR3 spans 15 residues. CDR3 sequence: CASSEDSHYNSPLHF. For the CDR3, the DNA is TGTGCCAGTAGTGAAGACAGCCACTATAATTCACCCCTCCACTTT.

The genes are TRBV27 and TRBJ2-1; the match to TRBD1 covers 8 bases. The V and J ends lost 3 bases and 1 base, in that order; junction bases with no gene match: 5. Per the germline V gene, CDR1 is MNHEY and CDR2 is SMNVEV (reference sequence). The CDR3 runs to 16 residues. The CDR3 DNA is TGTGCCAGCAGTTTCCAGGGGGCTTCTTCCTACAATGAGCAGTTCTTC. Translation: CASSFQGASSYNEQFF.

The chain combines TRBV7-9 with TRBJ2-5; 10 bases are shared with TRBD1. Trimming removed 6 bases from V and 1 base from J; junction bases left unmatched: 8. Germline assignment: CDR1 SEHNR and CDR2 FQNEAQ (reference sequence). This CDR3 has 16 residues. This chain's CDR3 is CASRPSTGGFQETQYF. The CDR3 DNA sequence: TGTGCCAGCAGGCCATCGACAGGGGGCTTCCAAGAGACCCAGTACTTC.

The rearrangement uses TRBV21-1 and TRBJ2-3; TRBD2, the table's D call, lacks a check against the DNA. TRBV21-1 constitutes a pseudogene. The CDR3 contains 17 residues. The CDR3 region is CASSKVELAGAGGTQYF. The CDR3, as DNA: TGTGCCAGCAGCAAAGTAGAGCTAGCGGGGGCCGGCGGTACGCAGTATTTT.

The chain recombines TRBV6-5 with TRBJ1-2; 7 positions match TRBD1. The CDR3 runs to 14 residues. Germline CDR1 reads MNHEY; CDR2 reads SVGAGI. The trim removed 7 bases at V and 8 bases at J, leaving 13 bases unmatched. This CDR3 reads CASNSGTEALGYTF. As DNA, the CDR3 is TGTGCCAGCAATTCCGGGACAGAGGCGTTAGGCTACACCTTC.

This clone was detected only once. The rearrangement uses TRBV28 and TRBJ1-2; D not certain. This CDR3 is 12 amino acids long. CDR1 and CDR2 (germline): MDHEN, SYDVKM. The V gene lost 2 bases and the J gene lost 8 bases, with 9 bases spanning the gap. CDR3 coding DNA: TGTGCCAGCAGTTTAGCCTTTCGGGGCTACACCTTC. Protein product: CASSLAFRGYTF.

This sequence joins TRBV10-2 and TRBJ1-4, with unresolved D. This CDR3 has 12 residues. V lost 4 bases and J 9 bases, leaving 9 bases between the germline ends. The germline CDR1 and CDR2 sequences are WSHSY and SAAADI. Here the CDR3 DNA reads TGCGCCAGCAGTGGGAAACAGAAAAAACTGTTTTTT. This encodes CASSGKQKKLFF.

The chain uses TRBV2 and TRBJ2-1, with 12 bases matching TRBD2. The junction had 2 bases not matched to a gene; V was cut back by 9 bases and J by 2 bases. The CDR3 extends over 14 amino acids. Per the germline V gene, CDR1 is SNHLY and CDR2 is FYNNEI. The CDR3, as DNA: TGTGCCAGTACTAGCGGGGGGCCCTACAATGAGCAGTTCTTC. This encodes CASTSGGPYNEQFF.

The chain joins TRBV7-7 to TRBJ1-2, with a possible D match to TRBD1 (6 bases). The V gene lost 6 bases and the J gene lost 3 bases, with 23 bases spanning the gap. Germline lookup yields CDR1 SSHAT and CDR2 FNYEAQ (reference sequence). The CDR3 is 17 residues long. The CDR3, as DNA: TGTGCCAGCAGTGGGGGCCGACGAGGGAGCAGCTACTATGGCTACACCTTC. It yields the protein CASSGGRRGSSYYGYTF.

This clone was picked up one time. As DNA, the CDR3 is TGTGCCAGCAGTACTACTAGAACGCACACCGGGGAGCTGTTTTTT. Translating gives CASSTTRTHTGELFF. The chain links TRBV6-4 to TRBJ2-2; maybe TRBD2 (5 bases). The CDR3 is made up of 15 amino acids. The germline V gene encodes CDR1 MRHNA and CDR2 SNTAGT. V lost 5 bases to trimming and J lost 3 bases, with 13 bases between them.

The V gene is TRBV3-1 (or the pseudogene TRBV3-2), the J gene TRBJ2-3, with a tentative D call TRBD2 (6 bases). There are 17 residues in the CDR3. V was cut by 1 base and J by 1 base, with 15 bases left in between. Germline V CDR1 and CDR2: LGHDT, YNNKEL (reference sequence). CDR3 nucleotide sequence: TGTGCCAGCAGCCAAGGATTTCAGGAGCGGGGCACAGATACGCAGTATTTT. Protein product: CASSQGFQERGTDTQYF.

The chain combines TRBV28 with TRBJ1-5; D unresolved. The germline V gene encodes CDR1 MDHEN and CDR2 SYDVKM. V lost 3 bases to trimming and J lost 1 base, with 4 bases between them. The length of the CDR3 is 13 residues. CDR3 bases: TGTGCCAGCAGTTTTTCAAGCAATCAGCCCCAGCATTTT. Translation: CASSFSSNQPQHF.

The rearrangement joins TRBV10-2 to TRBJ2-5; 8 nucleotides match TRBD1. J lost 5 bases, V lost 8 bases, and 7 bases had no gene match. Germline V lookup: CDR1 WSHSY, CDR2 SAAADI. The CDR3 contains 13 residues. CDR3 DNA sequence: TGCGCCAGCGGGCAGGGGGCTAGGGAGACCCAGTACTTC. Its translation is CASGQGARETQYF.

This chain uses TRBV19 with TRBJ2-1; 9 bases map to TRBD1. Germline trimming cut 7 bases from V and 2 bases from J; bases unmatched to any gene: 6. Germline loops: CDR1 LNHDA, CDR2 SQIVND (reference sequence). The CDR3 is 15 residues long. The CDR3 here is CASKRGQGTYNEQFF. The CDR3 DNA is TGTGCCAGTAAAAGGGGACAGGGTACCTACAATGAGCAGTTCTTC. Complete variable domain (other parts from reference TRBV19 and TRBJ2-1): DGGITQSPKYLFRKEGQNVTLSCEQNLNHDAMYWYRQDPGQGLRLIYYSQIVNDFQKGDIAEGYSVSREKKESFPLTVTSAQKNPTAFYLCASKRGQGTYNEQFFGPGTRLTVL.

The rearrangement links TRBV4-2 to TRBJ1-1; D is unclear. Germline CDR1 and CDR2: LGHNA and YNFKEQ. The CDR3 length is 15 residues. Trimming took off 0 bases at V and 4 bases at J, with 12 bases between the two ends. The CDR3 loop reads CASSQEGGSGTEAFF. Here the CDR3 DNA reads TGTGCCAGCAGCCAAGAAGGAGGGTCGGGCACTGAAGCTTTCTTT.

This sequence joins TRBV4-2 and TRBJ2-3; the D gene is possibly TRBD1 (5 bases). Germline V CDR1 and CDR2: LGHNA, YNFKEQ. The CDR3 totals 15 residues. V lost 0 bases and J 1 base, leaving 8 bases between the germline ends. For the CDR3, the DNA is TGTGCCAGCAGCCAAGAAGTGGGGCGCACAGATACGCAGTATTTT. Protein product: CASSQEVGRTDTQYF.